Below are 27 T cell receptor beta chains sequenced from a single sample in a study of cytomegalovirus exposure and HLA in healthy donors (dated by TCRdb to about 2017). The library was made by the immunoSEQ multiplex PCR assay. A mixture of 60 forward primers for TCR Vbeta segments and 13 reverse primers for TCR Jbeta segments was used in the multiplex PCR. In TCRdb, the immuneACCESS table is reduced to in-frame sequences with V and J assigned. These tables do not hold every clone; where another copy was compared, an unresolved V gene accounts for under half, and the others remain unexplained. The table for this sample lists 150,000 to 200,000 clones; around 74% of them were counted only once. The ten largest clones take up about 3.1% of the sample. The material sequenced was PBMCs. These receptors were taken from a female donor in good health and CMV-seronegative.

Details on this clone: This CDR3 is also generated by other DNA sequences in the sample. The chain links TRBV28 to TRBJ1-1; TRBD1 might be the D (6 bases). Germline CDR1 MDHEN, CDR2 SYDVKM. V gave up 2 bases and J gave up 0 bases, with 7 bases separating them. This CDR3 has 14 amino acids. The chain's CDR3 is CASSLRDMNTEAFF. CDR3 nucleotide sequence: TGTGCCAGCAGTTTACGGGACATGAACACTGAAGCTTTCTTT.

CDR3 in DNA: TGTGCCAGCAGTGAAGGTTGGGGGCGCCCCGAGCAGTACTTC. Protein product: CASSEGWGRPEQYF. The chain couples TRBV6-1 to TRBJ2-7, with D perhaps TRBD1 (6 bases). CDR3 length: 14 residues. Germline V gene data show CDR1 as MNHNS and CDR2 as SASEGT. Trimming left V 1 base short and J 6 bases short, with 13 bases between.

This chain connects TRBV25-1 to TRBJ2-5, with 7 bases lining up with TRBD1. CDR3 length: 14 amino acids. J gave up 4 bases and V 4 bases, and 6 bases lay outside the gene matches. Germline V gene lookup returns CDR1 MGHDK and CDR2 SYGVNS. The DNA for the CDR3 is TGTGCCAGCAGTGCCGGACAGGTGGGAGAGACCCAGTACTTC. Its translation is CASSAGQVGETQYF.

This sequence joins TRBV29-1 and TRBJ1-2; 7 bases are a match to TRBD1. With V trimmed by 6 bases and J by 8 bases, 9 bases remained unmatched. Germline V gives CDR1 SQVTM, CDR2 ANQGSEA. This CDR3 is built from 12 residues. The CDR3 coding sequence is TGCAGCGTCGGCGGGACAGAGGGCGGCTACACCTTC. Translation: CSVGGTEGGYTF.

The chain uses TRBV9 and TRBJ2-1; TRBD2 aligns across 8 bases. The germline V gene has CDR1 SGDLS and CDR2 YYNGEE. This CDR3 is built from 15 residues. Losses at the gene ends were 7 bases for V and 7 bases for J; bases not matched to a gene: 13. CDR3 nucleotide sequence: TGTGCCAGCGGCTCAAGGCGGGGGGCAGGGAATGAGCAGTTCTTC. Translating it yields CASGSRRGAGNEQFF.

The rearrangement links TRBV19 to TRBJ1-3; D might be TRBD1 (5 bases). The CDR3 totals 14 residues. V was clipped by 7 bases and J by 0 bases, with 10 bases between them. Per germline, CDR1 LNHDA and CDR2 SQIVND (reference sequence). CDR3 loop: CASNAGLSGNTIYF. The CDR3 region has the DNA TGTGCCAGTAATGCAGGGCTCTCTGGAAACACCATATATTTT.

The CDR3 reads CASSVGGGSYEQYF. CDR3 nucleotides: TGCGCCAGCAGTGTGGGGGGAGGGAGCTACGAGCAGTACTTC. This chain links TRBV10-1 with TRBJ2-7; TRBD2 matches 7 bases. In germline, CDR1 is WNHNN, CDR2 SYGVQD (reference sequence). J lost 3 bases, V lost 4 bases, and 6 bases had no gene match. The CDR3 extends over 14 amino acids.

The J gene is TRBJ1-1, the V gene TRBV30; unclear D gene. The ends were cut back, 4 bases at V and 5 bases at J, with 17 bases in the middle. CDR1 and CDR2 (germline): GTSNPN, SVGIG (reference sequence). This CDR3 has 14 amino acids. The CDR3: CAWTPTSRRTEAFF. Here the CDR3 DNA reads TGTGCCTGGACCCCTACAAGTCGGAGGACTGAAGCTTTCTTT.

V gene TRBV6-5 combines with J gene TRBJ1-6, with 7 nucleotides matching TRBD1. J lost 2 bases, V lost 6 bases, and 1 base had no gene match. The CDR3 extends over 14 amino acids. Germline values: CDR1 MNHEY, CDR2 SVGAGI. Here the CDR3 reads CASRQGPYNSPLHF. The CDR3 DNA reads TGTGCCAGCAGACAGGGGCCCTATAATTCACCCCTCCACTTT.

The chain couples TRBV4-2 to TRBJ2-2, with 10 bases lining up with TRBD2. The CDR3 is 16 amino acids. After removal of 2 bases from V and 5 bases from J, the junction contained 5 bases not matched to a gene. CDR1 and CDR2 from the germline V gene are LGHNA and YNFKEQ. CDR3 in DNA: TGTGCCAGCAGCCAAAGGGGGACTAGCGCAACCGGGGAGCTGTTTTTT. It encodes CASSQRGTSATGELFF.

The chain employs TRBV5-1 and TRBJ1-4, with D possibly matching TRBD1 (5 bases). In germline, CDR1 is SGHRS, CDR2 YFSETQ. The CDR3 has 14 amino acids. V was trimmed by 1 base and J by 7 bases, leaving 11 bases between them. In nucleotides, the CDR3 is TGCGCCAGCAGCTTGCGGGGGGAACGTGAAAAACTGTTTTTT. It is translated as CASSLRGEREKLFF.

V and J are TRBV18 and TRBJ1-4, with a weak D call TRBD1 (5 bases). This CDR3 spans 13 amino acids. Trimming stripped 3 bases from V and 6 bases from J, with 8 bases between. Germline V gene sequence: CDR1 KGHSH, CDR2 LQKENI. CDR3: CASSPGQDEKLFF. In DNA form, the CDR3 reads TGTGCCAGCTCACCCGGACAAGATGAAAAACTGTTTTTT.

As DNA, the CDR3 is TGTGCCAGCAGCTCCGGCAGGGGCAACACTGAAGCTTTCTTT. It specifies CASSSGRGNTEAFF. The V call is TRBV14, the J call TRBJ1-1; D is possibly TRBD1 (6 bases). This CDR3 is built from 14 residues. The germline gives CDR1 SGHDN, CDR2 FVKESK. With 5 bases removed from V and 2 bases from J, the gap between germline ends came to 12 bases.

CDR3 in amino acids: CASSPGTSGNTIYF. For the CDR3, the DNA is TGTGCCAGCAGCCCGGGAACCTCTGGAAACACCATATATTTT. This rearrangement joins TRBV7-2 to TRBJ1-3; D gene unclear. The CDR3 sequence is 14 residues long. CDR1 SGHTA and CDR2 FQGNSA come from the germline V gene. V lost 5 bases, J lost 0 bases, and 8 bases lay in between.

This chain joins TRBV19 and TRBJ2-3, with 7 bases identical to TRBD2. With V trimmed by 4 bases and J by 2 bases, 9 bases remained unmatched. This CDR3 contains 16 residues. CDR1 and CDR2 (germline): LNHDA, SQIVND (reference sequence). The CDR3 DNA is TGTGCCAGTAGTAGTATATCTAGCGGTTACACAGATACGCAGTATTTT. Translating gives CASSSISSGYTDTQYF. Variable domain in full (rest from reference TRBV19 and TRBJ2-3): DGGITQSPKYLFRKEGQNVTLSCEQNLNHDAMYWYRQDPGQGLRLIYYSQIVNDFQKGDIAEGYSVSREKKESFPLTVTSAQKNPTAFYLCASSSISSGYTDTQYFGPGTRLTVL.

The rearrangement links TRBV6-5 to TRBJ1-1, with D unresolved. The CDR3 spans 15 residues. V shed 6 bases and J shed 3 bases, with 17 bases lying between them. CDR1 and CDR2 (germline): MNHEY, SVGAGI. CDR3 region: CASRPALSRDTEAFF. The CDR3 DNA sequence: TGTGCCAGCAGGCCGGCCCTAAGTCGGGACACTGAAGCTTTCTTT.

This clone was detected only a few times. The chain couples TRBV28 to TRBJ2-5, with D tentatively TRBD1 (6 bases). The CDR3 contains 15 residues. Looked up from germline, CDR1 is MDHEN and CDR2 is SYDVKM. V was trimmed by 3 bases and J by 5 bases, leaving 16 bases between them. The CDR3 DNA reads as TGTGCCAGCAGTTTTCATACAGGGAGAGGTGAGACCCAGTACTTC. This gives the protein CASSFHTGRGETQYF.

CDR3 region: CASSHFAGPNYEQYF. CDR3 coding DNA: TGTGCCAGCAGCCACTTCGCAGGTCCCAACTACGAGCAGTACTTC. The rearrangement joins TRBV5-4 to TRBJ2-7; D gene unclear. This CDR3 comprises 15 residues. The germline V and J ends were trimmed by 4 bases and 3 bases, with 17 bases remaining between them. CDR1 is SGHNT and CDR2 is YYREEE in the germline V gene (reference sequence).

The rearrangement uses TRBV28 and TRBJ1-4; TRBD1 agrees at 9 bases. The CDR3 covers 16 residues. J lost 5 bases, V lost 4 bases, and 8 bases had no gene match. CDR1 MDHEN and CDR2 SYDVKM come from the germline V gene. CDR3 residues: CASSSHSGTGNEKLFF. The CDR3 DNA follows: TGTGCCAGCAGTTCCCACTCCGGGACAGGGAATGAAAAACTGTTTTTT.

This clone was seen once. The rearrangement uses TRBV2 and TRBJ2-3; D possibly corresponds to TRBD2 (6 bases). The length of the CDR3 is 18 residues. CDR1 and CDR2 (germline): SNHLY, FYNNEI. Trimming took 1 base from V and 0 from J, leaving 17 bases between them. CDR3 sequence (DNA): TGTGCCAGCAGTGAAGTGCGTTTCGCGGGATCTAGCACAGATACGCAGTATTTT. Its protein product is CASSEVRFAGSSTDTQYF.

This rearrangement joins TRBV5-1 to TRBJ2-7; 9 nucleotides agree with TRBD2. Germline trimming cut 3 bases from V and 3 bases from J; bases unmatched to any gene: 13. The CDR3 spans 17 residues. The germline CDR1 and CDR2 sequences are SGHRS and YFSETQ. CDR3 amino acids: CASSWVGSGSGDYEQYF. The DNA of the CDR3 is TGCGCCAGCAGCTGGGTGGGTAGCGGGAGTGGGGACTACGAGCAGTACTTC.

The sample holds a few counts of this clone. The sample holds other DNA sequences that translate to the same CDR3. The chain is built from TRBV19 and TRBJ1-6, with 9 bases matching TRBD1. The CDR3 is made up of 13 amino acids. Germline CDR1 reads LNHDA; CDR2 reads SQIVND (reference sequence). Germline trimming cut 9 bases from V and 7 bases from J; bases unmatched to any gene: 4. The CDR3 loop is CASSDRGNSPLHF. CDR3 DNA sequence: TGTGCCAGCTCAGACAGGGGGAATTCACCCCTCCACTTT.

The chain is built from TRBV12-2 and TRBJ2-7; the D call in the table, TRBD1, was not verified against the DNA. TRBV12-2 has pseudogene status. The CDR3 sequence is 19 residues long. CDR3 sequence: CASRPPQSPDRVPPYEQYF. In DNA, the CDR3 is TGTGCAAGTCGCCCACCCCAAAGTCCCGACAGGGTACCCCCCTACGAGCAGTACTTC.

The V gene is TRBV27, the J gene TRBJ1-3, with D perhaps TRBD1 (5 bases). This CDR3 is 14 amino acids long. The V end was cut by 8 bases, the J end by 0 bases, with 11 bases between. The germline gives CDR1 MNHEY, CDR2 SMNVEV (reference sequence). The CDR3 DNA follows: TGTGCCAGCCGGGGGATATACTCTGGAAACACCATATATTTT. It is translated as CASRGIYSGNTIYF.

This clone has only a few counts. CDR3 loop: CAISDGRGNSPLHF. CDR3 DNA sequence: TGTGCCATCAGTGACGGCAGGGGAAATTCACCCCTCCACTTT. The chain links TRBV10-3 to TRBJ1-6; D may be TRBD1 (6 bases). Trimming left V 3 bases short and J 7 bases short, with 10 bases between. The germline CDR1 and CDR2 sequences are ENHRY and SYGVKD. The CDR3 is made up of 14 amino acids.

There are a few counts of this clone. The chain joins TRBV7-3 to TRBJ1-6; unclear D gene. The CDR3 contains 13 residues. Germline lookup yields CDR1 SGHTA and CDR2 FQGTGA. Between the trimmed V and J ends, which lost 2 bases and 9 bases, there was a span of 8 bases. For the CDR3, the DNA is TGTGCCAGCAGCTTAGGGCCGATTTCACCCCTCCACTTT. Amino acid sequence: CASSLGPISPLHF. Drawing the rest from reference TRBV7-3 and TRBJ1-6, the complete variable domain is GAGVSQTPSNKVTEKGKYVELRCDPISGHTALYWYRQSLGQGPEFLIYFQGTGAADDSGLPNDRFFAVRPEGSVSTLKIQRTERGDSAVYLCASSLGPISPLHFGNGTRLTVT.

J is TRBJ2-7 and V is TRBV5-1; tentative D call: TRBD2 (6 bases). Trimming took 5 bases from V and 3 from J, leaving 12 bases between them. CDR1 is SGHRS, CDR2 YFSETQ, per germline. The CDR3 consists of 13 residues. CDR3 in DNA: TGCGCCAGCAGTCAGAGGACTAACTACGAGCAGTACTTC. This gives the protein CASSQRTNYEQYF.